The 27 T cell receptor delta chains presented below share a single source sample, sequenced in a study of gamma-delta chains in newborns, infants, children (dated by TCRdb to the late 2010s). Sequencing used an Illumina MiSeq. After TCRdb called clones again from the public reads with CATT, rows with identical DNA were merged. This sample lists 3,500 to 4,500 delta-chain clones; around 0.56% were detected once. Roughly 15% of the sample belongs to the ten largest clones. Sample: blood. These receptors originate from a child who was a newborn, infant or young child, either healthy, febrile or measles-vaccinated (not recorded which).

By share, this clone ranks as medium-sized (0.01 to 0.1%). This same CDR3 is encoded by further DNA sequences in the sample. The chain joins TRDV1 to TRDJ3; a possible D gene is TRDD2 (6 bases). Trimming cost V 0 bases and J 0 bases, with 18 bases left between them. The CDR3 is 21 amino acids. Germline CDR1 TSWWSYY, CDR2 QGS. CDR3 in DNA: TGTGCTCTTGGGGAACTTCCTACTCCGGTCGCGAGCTCCTGGGACACCCGACAGATGTTTTTC. Amino acids: CALGELPTPVASSWDTRQMFF.

About this clone itself: The junction departs from the called germline gene at one end, perhaps through a read error. Other DNA variants within this sample encode the same CDR3. The gene calls are TRDV2 and TRDJ3; 7 positions agree with TRDD3. Looked up from germline, CDR1 is GEAIGNYY and CDR2 is EKD. The CDR3 spans 16 residues. The DNA of the CDR3 is TGTGCTTGTGATTGGGGGAGCTCCTGGGACACCCGACAGATGTTTTTC. This gives the protein CACDWGSSWDTRQMFF.

This clone is medium-sized within its sample. Different DNA sequences within this sample yield the same CDR3. Although no V gene was called, TRDJ2 is the J gene; TRDD3, the table's D call, lacks a check against the DNA. This CDR3 is 22 amino acids long. CDR3 DNA: TGTGCCTGTGACCGCCGTATATTACTGGGGGATACAGTCCGAGCTTTGACAGCACAACTCTTCTTT. This sequence encodes CACDRRILLGDTVRALTAQLFF.

By frequency in the sample, this clone is medium-sized. With a far larger clone one base away, a read error is the likely cause. CDR3 sequence reads: CACDWGGSWDTRQMFF. Here the CDR3 DNA reads TGTGCCTGTGACTGGGGGGGCTCCTGGGACACCCGACAGATGTTTTTC. The genes are TRDV2 and TRDJ3; TRDD3 might be the D (6 bases). The length of the CDR3 is 16 residues. V was cut by 3 bases and J by 0 bases, with 8 bases left in between. Germline assignment: CDR1 GEAIGNYY and CDR2 EKD.

As regards this clone: A far larger clone is one nucleotide away, so this likely arose from a read error. Other nucleotide sequences in the sample specify the same CDR3. The genes are TRDV2 and TRDJ3; TRDD3 matches at 10 bases. Germline CDR1 is GEAIGNYY and CDR2 is EKD. This CDR3 has 22 amino acids. CDR3 amino acids: CACDTLFTGGFRQSWDTRQMFF. In nucleotides, the CDR3 is TGCGCCTGTGACACCCTATTTACTGGGGGATTCCGTCAGTCCTGGGACACCCGACAGATGTTTTTC.

This clone turned up a few times. TCRdb pairs this DNA with a much larger clone's protein that differs at residue 5, likely a read error; the protein shown was translated from the DNA. The gene calls are TRDV2 and TRDJ2; 10 bases align to TRDD3. The V segment lost 2 bases and the J segment 8 bases; nucleotides outside the gene matches: 7. From germline, CDR1 is GEAIGNYY and CDR2 EKD. The CDR3 covers 15 residues. The CDR3 coding sequence is TGTGCCTGTGACATCGTGGGGGGATACGAGGCACAACTCTTCTTT. Its translation is CACDIVGGYEAQLFF.

A note on this clone: TCRdb records a much larger clone's protein for this DNA, with a difference at residue 4 that likely arises from a read error; the protein given is the translation of the DNA. This chain uses TRDV2 with TRDJ3; 7 bases are a match to TRDD3. The CDR3 loop spans 18 amino acids. In germline, CDR1 is GEAIGNYY, CDR2 EKD. The CDR3 sequence: CACNTVHWGAWDTRQMFF. The CDR3 DNA sequence: TGTGCCTGTAACACCGTTCACTGGGGCGCCTGGGACACCCGACAGATGTTTTTC.

As regards this clone: TCRdb's protein, taken from a much larger clone, differs from this DNA's translation at residue 16, likely owing to a read error; the protein displayed comes from the DNA. The rearrangement links TRDV2 to TRDJ3; 10 nucleotides agree with TRDD3. The length of the CDR3 is 18 residues. The germline V gene encodes CDR1 GEAIGNYY and CDR2 EKD. DNA of the CDR3: TGTGCCTGTGACACTGGGGGATACTGGTCCTGGGACACCCGACAGGTGTTTTTC. Residues: CACDTGGYWSWDTRQVFF.

Comments on this clone: TCRdb's entry gives the protein of a much larger clone, which mismatches this DNA's translation at residue 3, likely from a read error; the protein reported here is translated from the DNA. This chain connects TRDV2 to TRDJ2, with 12 bases identical to TRDD3. The germline gives CDR1 GEAIGNYY, CDR2 EKD. Trimming removed 7 bases from V and 0 bases from J; junction bases left unmatched: 17. The CDR3 loop spans 20 amino acids. The CDR3 protein is CAWDPVRFTGGYPLTAQLFF. Written as DNA, the CDR3 is TGTGCCTGGGACCCAGTTCGATTTACTGGGGGATACCCTTTGACAGCACAACTCTTCTTT.

This clone turned up a few times. TCRdb shows a much larger clone's protein in place of this DNA's translation, and the two differ at residue 14, likely through a read error; the protein shown is translated from the DNA. CDR3 loop: CACDTVVLGVRSWVTRQMFF. In DNA, the CDR3 is TGTGCCTGTGACACCGTGGTACTGGGGGTTCGCTCCTGGGTCACCCGACAGATGTTTTTC. The gene calls are TRDV2 and TRDJ3, with 8 bases that match TRDD3. Germline assignment: CDR1 GEAIGNYY and CDR2 EKD. There are 20 residues in the CDR3.

By share of the sample, this clone is large. Other DNA sequences of this sample code for an identical CDR3. This chain connects TRDV2 to TRDJ1; 8 nucleotides match TRDD3. The germline CDR1 and CDR2 sequences are GEAIGNYY and EKD. The CDR3 runs to 13 residues. J was trimmed by 2 bases and V by 4 bases; bases with no gene match: 2. The DNA for the CDR3 is TGTGCCTGTGAGTACTGGGGGACCGATAAACTCATCTTT. Protein: CACEYWGTDKLIF.

On this clone itself: TCRdb records a much larger clone's protein for this DNA, with a difference at residue 17 that likely arises from a read error; the protein given is the translation of the DNA. The J gene is TRDJ3, the V gene TRDV2; 13 nucleotides align to TRDD3. The germline V gene has CDR1 GEAIGNYY and CDR2 EKD. CDR3 size: 19 residues. The CDR3 DNA sequence: TGTGCCTGTGACGTACTGGGGGATACGAGCTCCTGGGACACCCGACAGGTGTTTTTC. It translates to CACDVLGDTSSWDTRQVFF.

A note on this clone: A far larger clone is only one base removed, so a read error is likely. V is TRDV2 and J is TRDJ3, with TRDD3 matching 11 bases. This CDR3 has 22 amino acids. Germline V CDR1 and CDR2: GEAIGNYY, EKD. CDR3 sequence reads: CACDTVVLGDKKSSWDARQMFF. In nucleotides, the CDR3 is TGTGCCTGTGACACCGTGGTACTGGGGGATAAGAAGAGCTCCTGGGACGCCCGACAGATGTTTTTC.

Details on this clone: The protein held in TCRdb is that of a much larger clone and does not match this DNA's translation at residue 9, likely because of a read error; the protein shown is translated from the DNA. The chain combines TRDV2 with TRDJ3; 7 bases map to TRDD3. Germline CDR1 is GEAIGNYY and CDR2 is EKD. The CDR3 length is 19 residues. Germline trimming cut 0 bases from V and 0 bases from J; bases unmatched to any gene: 7. The CDR3 region is CACDTWGTGTSWDTRQMFF. The CDR3, as DNA: TGTGCCTGTGACACCTGGGGGACCGGTACCTCCTGGGACACCCGACAGATGTTTTTC.

About this clone: TCRdb pairs this DNA with a much larger clone's protein that differs at residue 16, likely a read error; the protein shown was translated from the DNA. V is TRDV2 and J is TRDJ2, with TRDD3 matching over 9 bases. This CDR3 spans 19 amino acids. CDR1 and CDR2 from the germline V gene are GEAIGNYY and EKD. The CDR3 DNA follows: TGTGCCTGTGACCCCGTACTGGGGGACTTTTTCGCTTTGACAGCACGACTCTTCTTT. Translating it yields CACDPVLGDFFALTARLFF.

This clone was seen more than once but under ten times. This DNA's translation differs at residue 10 from TCRdb's protein, which comes from a much larger clone; a read error is likely, and the protein shown is translated from the DNA. J is TRDJ3 and V is TRDV2; 9 nucleotides line up with TRDD3. Germline-derived CDR1 and CDR2 are GEAIGNYY and EKD. The length of the CDR3 is 17 residues. The CDR3 region is CACDILGDSRDTRQMFF. The CDR3 bases are TGTGCCTGTGACATACTGGGGGACTCCAGGGACACCCGACAGATGTTTTTC.

To note about this clone: This may be a read error, as it is one base from a much larger clone. Other DNA sequences in this sample translate to the same CDR3. The CDR3 spells CACDKLGIDGSWDTRQMFF. CDR3 DNA sequence: TGTGCCTGTGACAAACTGGGGATAGACGGCTCCTGGGACACCCGACAGATGTTCTTC. This chain joins TRDV2 and TRDJ3; 7 bases align to TRDD3. Germline assignment: CDR1 GEAIGNYY and CDR2 EKD. The CDR3 runs 19 residues.

This clone was observed a handful of times. TCRdb lists the protein of a much larger clone for this DNA, which differs at residue 4, so this is likely a read error; the protein given here is translated from the DNA itself. The chain carries TRDV2 and TRDJ1, with TRDD3 matching 8 bases. The V gene end was trimmed by 5 bases and the J gene end by 0 bases; junction bases not matched to a gene: 13. This CDR3 is built from 17 residues. Germline CDR1 is GEAIGNYY and CDR2 is EKD. In DNA, the CDR3 is TGTGCCTGTGGCAAAAGTACTGGGGGTCCCTACACCGATAAACTCATCTTT. Translation gives CACGKSTGGPYTDKLIF.

About this clone itself: This sequence is one base from a far larger clone and is likely a read error. The sample carries other DNA sequences with the same CDR3. V usage is TRDV2 and J usage is TRDJ1, with TRDD3 matching 7 bases. The CDR3 totals 13 residues. Germline V gives CDR1 GEAIGNYY, CDR2 EKD. CDR3 sequence: CACDALGADKLIF. The CDR3 DNA follows: TGTGCTTGTGACGCCCTGGGGGCCGATAAACTCATCTTT.

This clone appeared a few times. A far larger clone lies a single base away; this is likely a read error. The sample contains more than one DNA sequence encoding this CDR3. The chain has TRDV2 and TRDJ2; D remains unclear. Germline V gene data show CDR1 as GEAIGNYY and CDR2 as EKD. CDR3 length equals 16 residues. The CDR3 region is CACDTVGGDLTAQLFF. The CDR3 DNA is TGTGCCTGCGACACCGTAGGAGGAGATTTGACAGCACAACTCTTCTTT.

For this clone: The protein given by TCRdb reflects a much larger clone and differs at residue 4 from this DNA's translation, likely from a read error; the protein shown is the DNA's translation. This rearrangement joins TRDV2 to TRDJ3; 13 nucleotides match TRDD3. CDR1 is GEAIGNYY, CDR2 EKD, per germline. The CDR3 is 18 amino acids. Trimming took 7 bases from V and 4 from J; bases not matched to a gene: 9. The chain's CDR3 is CACGVLGDTEWDTRQMFF. The CDR3 DNA is TGTGCCTGCGGCGTACTGGGGGATACGGAGTGGGACACCCGACAGATGTTTTTC.

In its sample, this clone is medium-sized (0.01 to 0.1%). It may be a read error: a sequence one base away is much more abundant. Other DNA sequences within the sample encode an identical CDR3. The chain has TRDV2 and TRDJ1, with TRDD3 identical over 7 bases. With 1 base clipped from V and 0 bases from J, the junction kept 10 bases outside the gene matches. Germline loops: CDR1 GEAIGNYY, CDR2 EKD. This CDR3 contains 17 residues. The CDR3, as DNA: TGTGCCTGTGACACTCGTACCGGGGGATCATACACCGATAAACTCATCTTT. Encoded protein: CACDTRTGGSYTDKLIF.

This clone turned up a few times. A single base is all that separates this from a far larger clone, so a read error is likely. Other DNA sequences in this sample translate to the same CDR3. The chain links TRDV2 to TRDJ1, with TRDD3 matching over 8 bases. The CDR3 has 15 amino acids. Germline values: CDR1 GEAIGNYY, CDR2 EKD. CDR3 DNA: TGTGCCTGTGACACCGGGATACGCTGGACCGATAAACTCATCTTC. Translation gives CACDTGIRWTDKLIF.

Concerning this clone itself: A read error likely explains this, since a far larger clone differs by one base. Other DNA sequences from this sample encode an identical CDR3 as well. The rearrangement joins TRDV2 to TRDJ3; D is unclear. Germline CDR1 and CDR2: GEAIGNYY and EKD. The CDR3 has 15 residues. The CDR3 reads CACDRLSWDTRQMFF. CDR3 DNA: TGCGCCTGTGACCGGCTCTCCTGGGACACCCGACAGATGTTTTTC.

This clone was observed a few times. It may be a read error: a sequence one base away is much more abundant. Other nucleotide sequences in the sample specify the same CDR3. The rearrangement uses TRDV2 and TRDJ3; TRDD3 matches 9 bases. The CDR3 covers 22 residues. From germline, CDR1 is GEAIGNYY and CDR2 EKD. For the CDR3, the DNA is TGTGCCTGCGACACCTCCCTGGGGGGATACTCCCAAAGCTCCTGGGACACCCGACAGATGTTTTTC. It yields the protein CACDTSLGGYSQSSWDTRQMFF.

This clone appeared a few times. The junction departs from germline at one end; a sequencing error may be responsible. This rearrangement joins TRDV1 to TRDJ2, with 9 bases aligning to TRDD3. The CDR3 covers 17 residues. Germline CDR1 is TSWWSYY and CDR2 is QGS. The DNA of the CDR3 is TGTGCTCTTGGGGAACGGTGGATGGGGGATATGCCAGCACAACCCTTCTTT. Protein product: CALGERWMGDMPAQPFF.

This clone appeared many times. The chain carries TRDV1 and TRDJ1; the match to TRDD3 covers 12 bases. The CDR3 runs 19 residues. V gave up 5 bases and J gave up 0 bases; unmatched junction bases: 13. Germline V lookup: CDR1 TSWWSYY, CDR2 QGS. The CDR3 DNA reads as TGTGCTCTTGGGAAAGTACCCCTGGGGGATACGCCGTACACCGATAAACTCATCTTT. Amino acid sequence: CALGKVPLGDTPYTDKLIF.